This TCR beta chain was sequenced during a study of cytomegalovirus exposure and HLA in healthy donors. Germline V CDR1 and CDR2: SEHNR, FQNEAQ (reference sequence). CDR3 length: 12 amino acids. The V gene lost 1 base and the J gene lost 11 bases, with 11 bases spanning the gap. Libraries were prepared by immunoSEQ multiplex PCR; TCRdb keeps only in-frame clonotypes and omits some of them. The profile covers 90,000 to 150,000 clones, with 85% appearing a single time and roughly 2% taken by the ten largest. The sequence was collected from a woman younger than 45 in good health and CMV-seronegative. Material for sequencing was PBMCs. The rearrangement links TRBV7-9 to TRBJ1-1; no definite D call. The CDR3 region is CASSLEVPGAFF. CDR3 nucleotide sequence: TGTGCCAGCAGCTTAGAGGTCCCGGGGGCTTTCTTT.